This TCR beta chain originates from a study of early T cells in non-severe SARS-CoV-2 infection. This clonotype was observed a few times. TCRdb recomputed calls from the 5' RACE reads with MiXCR, one row per CDR3 protein. The table includes roughly 80,000 distinct CDR3 sequences, about 6% detected once. CDR1 and CDR2 (germline): SGHDN, FVKESK. The V and J ends lost 3 bases and 4 bases respectively, with 16 bases between them. The CDR3 has 15 amino acids. The chain has TRBV14 and TRBJ2-7; TRBD1 might be the D (7 bases). This TCR derives from an adult who was a healthcare worker with PCR-confirmed SARS-CoV-2 infection or an uninfected control (not recorded which). Sample: whole blood. The CDR3 here is CASSQRRQGGYEQYF. Written as DNA, the CDR3 is TGTGCCAGCAGCCAGCGACGACAGGGAGGTTACGAGCAGTACTTC.